This is a list of T cell receptor beta chains from one sample in a study of blood T cell repertoires in COVID-19. The protocol was immunoSEQ multiplex PCR, while the TCRdb copy is restricted to in-frame clones and leaves out a portion. The profile shows fewer than 350,000 clones, approximately 86% of them singletons. The sequenced sample consisted of peripheral blood. The source is a woman in her sixties or seventies with COVID-19, enrolled during active disease. CDR3s include the opening cysteine and the closing phenylalanine or tryptophan. Each record gives: clone size, D gene, V gene, J gene, CDR3 protein. D genes are given only for firm matches. Rows may omit the clone size; those that give it use once, few, many or a size class.

.	.	TRBV27	TRBJ2-7	CASSFSGGPEQYF
.	.	TRBV2	TRBJ1-2	CASSTPSEGTTLNYGYTF
.	TRBD2	TRBV12-3/TRBV12-4	TRBJ2-5	CASSDSPGLPYF
.	TRBD1	TRBV7-3	TRBJ1-1	CASSSGQGSTEAFF
once	TRBD2	TRBV5-1	TRBJ2-5	CASSRTSGKETQYF
.	TRBD1	TRBV28	TRBJ2-7	CASSPDRGPYEQYF
.	TRBD2	TRBV18	TRBJ2-5	CASSLDLAGQETQYF
.	.	TRBV19	TRBJ2-7	CASSTREGHEQYF
once	TRBD1	TRBV24-1	TRBJ2-7	CATSDTQQGAIHEQYF
once	.	TRBV12-3/TRBV12-4	TRBJ1-2	CASSFNRYYGYTF
.	.	TRBV24-1	TRBJ2-2	CATSDRPGTGELFF
.	.	TRBV18	TRBJ2-5	CASSLTSSQETQYF
.	TRBD2	TRBV4-2	TRBJ2-2	CASSQDWGGNTGELFF
.	.	TRBV5-1	TRBJ2-3	CASSLDPRERGTDTQYF
.	TRBD1	TRBV7-2	TRBJ1-3	CASSSQGAPGNTIYF
.	.	TRBV10-1	TRBJ2-7	CASSESTAGPPYEQYF
many	.	TRBV18	TRBJ1-3	CASSPGSSGNTIYF
few	.	TRBV5-6	TRBJ2-1	CASSGAGHYNEQFF
.	.	TRBV6-5	TRBJ2-7	CASSYKKDLFAYEQYF
.	.	TRBV7-7	TRBJ1-3	CASSLRRRAGNTIYF
.	.	TRBV2	TRBJ1-2	CASMGGGDYGYTF
few	.	TRBV14	TRBJ2-2	CASSRRVPGELFF
.	TRBD1	TRBV3-1/TRBV3-2	TRBJ2-5	CASSPTDRGLWETQYF
.	TRBD1	TRBV7-8	TRBJ1-4	CASSPGQGREKLFF
.	.	TRBV18	TRBJ2-3	CASSPPRGSTDTQYF
.	.	TRBV5-1	TRBJ2-3	CASTYGSSTDTQYF
.	.	TRBV4-3	TRBJ2-1	CASSQGQSSYNEQFF
.	.	TRBV6-4	TRBJ2-1	CASSVGTAQGDEQFF
.	TRBD1	TRBV5-5	TRBJ2-5	CASSLVGRQGAGETQYF
.	TRBD1	TRBV5-6	TRBJ1-4	CASSLAGQGWEKLFF
.	.	TRBV7-2	TRBJ1-2	CASSLLRDEGYTF
.	.	TRBV2	TRBJ1-2	CASSEAAQDYGYTF
.	.	TRBV5-4	TRBJ2-3	CASSLFSPTDTQYF
.	TRBD1	TRBV27	TRBJ2-5	CASTPRTGPQETQYF
.	.	TRBV30	TRBJ1-3	CAWSVRGKRGNTIYF
few	TRBD1	TRBV14	TRBJ1-2	CASSPGTVNYGYTF
.	TRBD1	TRBV9	TRBJ2-1	CASTLGQGANNEQFF
.	TRBD1	TRBV5-4	TRBJ1-2	CASSLGGQMLFTF
.	.	TRBV7-2	TRBJ1-1	CASSFGGPQAFEAFF
.	.	TRBV7-2	TRBJ2-7	CASSYRDSPSYEQYF
.	.	TRBV2	TRBJ1-2	CASSDDGGSLYGYTF
.	.	TRBV3-1/TRBV3-2	TRBJ1-3	CASSQRNSGNTIYF
once	.	TRBV5-1	TRBJ1-6	CASKPGASYNSPLHF
once	.	TRBV5-1	TRBJ2-1	CASSYSDSYNEQFF
.	.	TRBV18	TRBJ2-3	CASSPYTEGDTQYF
many	.	TRBV5-8	TRBJ1-1	CASSAIRDTEAFF
.	.	TRBV9	TRBJ1-3	CASSSRPGSSGNTIYF
.	.	TRBV2	TRBJ1-5	CASSRWTISGKPQHF
.	.	TRBV4-1	TRBJ1-6	CASSQDAVFSYNSPLHF
.	TRBD2	TRBV4-2	TRBJ2-7	CASSLETQAGGLNYEQYF
.	TRBD1	TRBV6-6	TRBJ1-1	CASSQSLDRGGGTEAFF
.	.	TRBV2	TRBJ1-6	CASSEWATASDSPLHF
.	.	TRBV24-1	TRBJ2-2	CATSDTRLLRGASAQTGELFF
once	.	TRBV12-5	TRBJ1-4	CASAAQGLNEKLFF
few	.	TRBV6-5	TRBJ1-5	CASSTAAVQPQHF